This is a list of T cell receptor beta chains from one sample in a study of shared clonotypes between healthy human individuals. Assay used: immunoSEQ multiplex PCR; TCRdb lists only in-frame clones, some missing. There are around 620,000 clones in the sample; approximately 95% occur only once, and about 0.11% lies in the top ten. The sequenced sample consisted of naive CD8+ T cells sorted from blood. The source is a woman aged 30 to 39 in good health. Both conserved end residues are part of each CDR3. A D gene is named only where the DNA matches it firmly. Where a row states a size, it is once, few, many or the class of an expanded clone; other rows omit it.

TRBV28	TRBJ2-7	NA	NA	CASSPREGADEQYF	TGTGCCAGCAGTCCGAGGGAGGGGGCGGACGAGCAGTACTTC
TRBV7-9	TRBJ2-1	NA	NA	CASSPTGNEQFF	TGTGCCAGCAGCCCAACTGGAAATGAGCAGTTCTTC
TRBV5-4	TRBJ2-7	NA	TRBD2	CASSFAGGPPEQYF	TGTGCCAGCAGCTTCGCGGGAGGGCCGCCCGAGCAGTACTTC
TRBV27	TRBJ1-1	NA	NA	CASSPTGTNTEAFF	TGTGCCAGCAGTCCTACAGGGACGAACACTGAAGCTTTCTTT
TRBV28	TRBJ2-7	NA	NA	CASTLGRAGRSEQYF	TGTGCCAGCACCTTAGGTCGGGCAGGGAGGTCCGAGCAGTACTTC
TRBV9	TRBJ2-5	NA	NA	CASSVGGGWQETQYF	TGTGCCAGCAGCGTAGGAGGGGGTTGGCAAGAGACCCAGTACTTC
TRBV11-3	TRBJ2-7	NA	TRBD2	CASSLNREGLFFNEQYF	TGTGCCAGCAGCTTAAATAGGGAGGGCCTCTTTTTCAACGAGCAGTACTTC
TRBV11-2	TRBJ1-2	NA	NA	CASSLTIERGYTF	TGTGCCAGCAGTCTAACTATCGAAAGGGGCTACACCTTC
TRBV27	TRBJ2-5	NA	TRBD1	CASSSIGTGVAETQYF	TGTGCCAGCAGTTCAATTGGGACAGGGGTTGCGGAGACCCAGTACTTC
TRBV28	TRBJ2-7	once	NA	CASSLGFSYEQYF	TGTGCCAGCAGCCTCGGGTTCTCCTACGAGCAGTACTTC
TRBV28	TRBJ2-7	NA	NA	CASLPSNSYEQYF	TGTGCCAGCCTCCCCTCCAATTCCTACGAGCAGTACTTC
TRBV19	TRBJ2-2	once	NA	CASSLAGSNTGELFF	TGTGCCAGTAGTTTAGCAGGGTCGAACACCGGGGAGCTGTTTTTT
TRBV28	TRBJ1-4	NA	TRBD1	CASSPTGANNEKLFF	TGTGCCAGCAGCCCAACAGGGGCGAACAATGAAAAACTGTTTTTT
TRBV21-1	TRBJ2-7	NA	NA	CASSNRASSSYEQYF	TGTGCCAGCAGCAATAGGGCTTCAAGCTCCTACGAGCAGTACTTC
TRBV9	TRBJ2-3	NA	TRBD2	CASSYPEAGVADTQYF	TGTGCCAGCAGCTACCCTGAAGCGGGAGTGGCAGATACGCAGTATTTT
TRBV28	TRBJ1-1	NA	NA	CASSSLGGWTEAFF	TGTGCCAGCAGCTCCCTTGGGGGCTGGACTGAAGCTTTCTTT
TRBV27	TRBJ2-7	NA	TRBD1	CASSSPGTGGYEQYF	TGTGCCAGCAGTTCACCAGGGACAGGGGGCTACGAGCAGTACTTC
TRBV5-4	TRBJ2-7	NA	NA	CASSTESEQYF	TGTGCCAGCTCTACGGAATCCGAGCAGTACTTC
TRBV5-8	TRBJ1-1	NA	NA	CASSLKVNTEAFF	TGTGCCAGCAGCTTGAAAGTGAACACTGAAGCTTTCTTT
TRBV2	TRBJ2-2	NA	NA	CASSWTENTGELFF	TGTGCCAGCAGTTGGACAGAGAACACCGGGGAGCTGTTTTTT
TRBV5-8	TRBJ2-5	NA	TRBD1	CASSLLGQGEETQYF	TGTGCCAGCAGCTTGTTAGGACAGGGAGAAGAGACCCAGTACTTC
TRBV6-6	TRBJ2-1	NA	NA	CASIGGDLSYNEQFF	TGTGCCAGCATAGGAGGGGACCTCTCCTACAATGAGCAGTTCTTC
TRBV13	TRBJ2-1	NA	TRBD2	CASSLGSGGYNEQFF	TGTGCCAGCAGCTTAGGTTCGGGAGGGTACAATGAGCAGTTCTTC
TRBV19	TRBJ2-1	NA	NA	CASGNITNEQFF	TGTGCCAGTGGTAACATCACCAATGAGCAGTTCTTC
TRBV7-9	TRBJ2-7	NA	NA	CASSLVGASFNEQYF	TGTGCCAGCAGCTTAGTGGGAGCTAGCTTCAACGAGCAGTACTTC
TRBV7-9	TRBJ2-5	NA	NA	CASSLAGVEEETQYF	TGTGCCAGCAGCTTAGCGGGAGTGGAGGAAGAGACCCAGTACTTC
TRBV2	TRBJ1-1	NA	TRBD1	CASSGYRGPENTEAFF	TGTGCCAGCAGTGGGTACAGGGGCCCGGAGAACACTGAAGCTTTCTTT
TRBV27	TRBJ2-2	NA	TRBD2	CASSWSGRDTGELFF	TGTGCCAGCAGTTGGAGCGGGAGGGACACCGGGGAGCTGTTTTTT
TRBV7-9	TRBJ2-7	NA	NA	CASSPNVYEQYF	TGTGCCAGCAGCCCGAATGTCTACGAGCAGTACTTC
TRBV28	TRBJ2-1	NA	TRBD2	CASSLTSASGADNEQFF	TGTGCCAGCAGTTTAACCTCGGCTAGCGGGGCGGACAATGAGCAGTTCTTC
TRBV11-2	TRBJ2-7	NA	TRBD1	CASSSSTGSEQYF	TGTGCCAGCAGCTCGTCGACAGGGAGCGAGCAGTACTTC
TRBV5-4	TRBJ2-7	NA	TRBD2	CASSVGLGAFEQYF	TGTGCCAGCAGCGTGGGACTAGGTGCGTTCGAGCAGTACTTC
TRBV9	TRBJ2-1	NA	NA	CASSGVGSYNEQFF	TGTGCCAGCAGCGGAGTAGGGTCCTACAATGAGCAGTTCTTC
TRBV4-1	TRBJ2-7	NA	TRBD2	CASSHRWTSGSHEQYF	TGCGCCAGCAGCCACCGTTGGACTAGCGGGAGCCACGAGCAGTACTTC
TRBV7-8	TRBJ1-5	NA	NA	CASGPTGLLGQPQHF	TGTGCCAGCGGACCAACAGGACTTTTGGGTCAGCCCCAGCATTTT
TRBV29-1	TRBJ2-3	NA	TRBD2	CSVEDPLSFLAGASTDTQYF	TGCAGCGTTGAAGATCCCCTCAGTTTTCTAGCGGGGGCTTCCACAGATACGCAGTATTTT
TRBV21-1	TRBJ2-3	NA	NA	CASINKLAGGPGDTQYF	TGTGCCAGCATCAATAAACTAGCGGGAGGGCCTGGGGATACGCAGTATTTT
TRBV5-4	TRBJ2-7	NA	NA	CASSLGQGFSYEQYF	TGTGCCAGCAGCTTAGGGCAGGGGTTTTCCTACGAGCAGTACTTC
TRBV9	TRBJ2-1	once	NA	CASSAPTEGPDEQFF	TGTGCCAGCAGCGCACCTACTGAGGGACCCGATGAGCAGTTCTTC
TRBV11-2	TRBJ2-2	once	NA	CASSFGGTGELFF	TGTGCCAGCAGCTTTGGGGGCACCGGGGAGCTGTTTTTT
TRBV11-2	TRBJ2-2	NA	TRBD2	CASSLDGSGRLNTGELFF	TGTGCCAGCAGCTTAGATGGCAGCGGGAGATTAAACACCGGGGAGCTGTTTTTT
TRBV4-1	TRBJ2-7	NA	TRBD2	CASSRGLAGIYEQYF	TGCGCCAGCAGTCGGGGACTAGCGGGAATATACGAGCAGTACTTC
TRBV29-1	TRBJ2-3	NA	TRBD2	CSVGGTSIGLSTDTQYF	TGCAGCGTTGGTGGGACTAGTATAGGGCTCTCCACAGATACGCAGTATTTT
TRBV10-2	TRBJ2-7	few	NA	CASSEVKYEQYF	TGCGCCAGCAGTGAGGTCAAGTACGAGCAGTACTTC